This TCR beta chain was recovered during a study of blood T cell repertoires in COVID-19. V was trimmed by 3 bases and J by 6 bases, leaving 16 bases between them. The CDR3 is 14 amino acids. Germline assignment: CDR1 DFQATT and CDR2 SNEGSKA (reference sequence). Produced via immunoSEQ multiplex PCR; TCRdb's table is partial and in-frame only. The sample gives 70,000 or so clones, 70% to 75% of which show up once; under 25% is in the top ten. The receptor was isolated from a man between 65 and 85 years old with acute or convalescent COVID-19. The sequencing sample was made of peripheral blood. The rearrangement uses TRBV20-1 and TRBJ2-3; D may be TRBD2 (6 bases). The CDR3 DNA reads as TGCAGTGCTAGTGACACTAGCCGATGGGATACGCAGTATTTT. Protein product: CSASDTSRWDTQYF.